These 29 T cell receptor beta chains share one sample of origin, sequenced in a study of blood T cells in healthy people across ages. The second PCR ran roughly 6 to 11 cycles with a sample-barcoded 5' primer and J-beta primers. TCRdb independently ran MiXCR on the 5' RACE reads; one entry per CDR3 protein. The sample yields about 720,000 distinct CDR3 sequences, around 25% seen once. Separately, the same data were catalogued under a study of T cells of mothers and their children.

Material for sequencing was blood. The origin of the receptors is a boy between 10 and 17 years old in good health.

This clonotype was picked up many times. The gene calls are TRBV29-1 and TRBJ2-3; 7 bases agree with TRBD2. The V segment lost 4 bases and the J segment 4 bases; nucleotides outside the gene matches: 2. The CDR3 has 12 residues. CDR1 is SQVTM and CDR2 is ANQGSEA in the germline V gene. CDR3 in amino acids: CSVGRGADTQYF. CDR3 DNA sequence: TGCAGCGTTGGACGGGGGGCAGATACGCAGTATTTT.

In this sample, this clonotype turned up a few times. This chain joins TRBV5-1 and TRBJ1-4, with 9 nucleotides matching TRBD1. Germline V gene data show CDR1 as SGHRS and CDR2 as YFSETQ. J lost 5 bases, V lost 4 bases, and 9 bases had no gene match. The CDR3 has 16 amino acids. In DNA, the CDR3 is TGCGCCAGCAGCCGCGGCCTCGGGACAGGGAATGAAAAACTGTTTTTT. Its translation: CASSRGLGTGNEKLFF.

This clonotype has at least ten counts. The genes are TRBV28 and TRBJ2-1, with D possibly matching TRBD1 (6 bases). This CDR3 has 12 residues. Trimming cost V 6 bases and J 12 bases, with 15 bases left between them. From germline, CDR1 is MDHEN and CDR2 SYDVKM. The CDR3 DNA sequence: TGTGCCAGCAGCCGTGACACAGGGCTGCAGTTCTTC. It encodes CASSRDTGLQFF.

The rearrangement joins TRBV12-3 or TRBV12-4 to TRBJ1-2, with D unresolved. The CDR3 runs to 12 residues. V gave up 2 bases and J gave up 3 bases, with 4 bases separating them. The chain's CDR3 is CASSLKYYGYTF. The CDR3 coding sequence is TGTGCCAGCAGTTTAAAATACTATGGCTACACCTTC.

This clonotype was seen a few times. This chain connects TRBV9 to TRBJ2-1; TRBD2 agrees at 10 bases. V was clipped by 3 bases and J by 10 bases; unmatched bases: 13. The CDR3 spans 16 residues. Germline V gene lookup returns CDR1 SGDLS and CDR2 YYNGEE. CDR3 region: CASSETGTSVWEEQFF. CDR3 nucleotide sequence: TGTGCCAGCAGCGAAACCGGGACTAGCGTCTGGGAGGAGCAGTTCTTC.

The chain uses TRBV7-2 and TRBJ1-4, with D unclear. Germline V lookup: CDR1 SGHTA, CDR2 FQGNSA. This CDR3 has 16 residues. V lost 0 bases, J lost 6 bases, and 14 bases lay in between. CDR3 loop: CASSLASYGRDEKLFF. The CDR3 nucleotides read TGTGCCAGCAGCTTAGCGTCGTACGGGAGAGATGAAAAACTGTTTTTT.

The V gene is TRBV20-1, the J gene TRBJ2-7; a weak D match, TRBD1 (7 bases). Per the germline V gene, CDR1 is DFQATT and CDR2 is SNEGSKA (reference sequence). The ends were cut back, 3 bases at V and 4 bases at J, with 10 bases in the middle. This CDR3 spans 12 amino acids. CDR3 sequence reads: CSARAGGYEQYF. CDR3 nucleotide sequence: TGCAGTGCTAGGGCAGGGGGGTACGAGCAGTACTTC.

This sequence joins TRBV7-9 and TRBJ1-1; the D is unclear. V was clipped by 5 bases and J by 6 bases, with 19 bases between them. CDR1 and CDR2 (germline): SEHNR, FQNEAQ (reference sequence). This CDR3 has 15 residues. The CDR3 DNA follows: TGTGCCAGCAGCCCCAGCGGATCCGGGGTGGCTGAAGCTTTCTTT. This codes for CASSPSGSGVAEAFF.

V is TRBV27 and J is TRBJ2-1; tentatively, D is TRBD1 or TRBD2 (5 bases each). The CDR3 is 13 amino acids. Germline CDR1 and CDR2: MNHEY and SMNVEV (reference sequence). Trimming took off 5 bases at V and 10 bases at J, with 15 bases between the two ends. CDR3 region: CASSPHTWGEQFF. The CDR3 DNA reads as TGTGCCAGCAGTCCCCATACCTGGGGGGAGCAGTTCTTC.

The rearrangement links TRBV29-1 to TRBJ2-1; D remains unclear. V was clipped by 4 bases and J by 5 bases, with 18 bases between them. Germline loops: CDR1 SQVTM, CDR2 ANQGSEA. The CDR3 is 15 residues long. CDR3 coding DNA: TGCAGCGTTGTTCCCCCGGCACAGCACCACAATGAGCAGTTCTTC. Amino acids: CSVVPPAQHHNEQFF.

This clonotype appeared a few times. V is TRBV4-1 and J is TRBJ2-7, with 9 bases aligning to TRBD1. This CDR3 is 16 amino acids long. CDR1 is MGHRA, CDR2 YSYEKL, per germline. V shed 1 base and J 4 bases; nucleotides not matched to a gene: 8. CDR3 nucleotides: TGCGCCAGCAGCCAAGGGGCCCGGGACAGGGATTACGAGCAGTACTTC. This gives the protein CASSQGARDRDYEQYF.

The J gene is TRBJ1-5, the V gene TRBV4-1; D may be TRBD1 (5 bases). Per germline, CDR1 MGHRA and CDR2 YSYEKL. Trimming pared 0 bases from V and 3 bases from J, leaving 15 bases between. The CDR3 covers 17 residues. CDR3 in DNA: TGCGCCAGCAGCCAAGAGTTGGGGCAGGCTTACAATCAGCCCCAGCATTTT. This codes for CASSQELGQAYNQPQHF.

Only a few counts were recorded for this clonotype. This chain links TRBV7-9 with TRBJ2-7; D gene uncertain. Germline lookup yields CDR1 SEHNR and CDR2 FQNEAQ (reference sequence). The ends were cut back, 2 bases at V and 2 bases at J, with 7 bases in the middle. The CDR3 is 13 amino acids. The CDR3 DNA follows: TGTGCCAGCAGCTTACTGGGGACCTACGAGCAGTACTTC. Its protein is CASSLLGTYEQYF.

This chain links TRBV12-3 or TRBV12-4 with TRBJ1-1; TRBD1 agrees at 9 bases. The CDR3 spans 15 residues. V was clipped by 4 bases and J by 5 bases; unmatched bases: 8. The CDR3: CASSSSGQGWTEAFF. CDR3 nucleotide sequence: TGTGCCAGCAGTTCCTCCGGACAGGGGTGGACTGAAGCTTTCTTT.

This clonotype appeared a few times. The V and J genes are TRBV5-1 and TRBJ2-3, with D tentatively TRBD2 (5 bases). CDR1 and CDR2 (germline): SGHRS, YFSETQ. V dropped 3 bases and J dropped 1 base, with 15 bases sitting between them. The CDR3 runs 16 residues. CDR3 sequence: CASSSTLARGTDTQYF. CDR3 DNA: TGCGCCAGCAGCTCCACTTTAGCGCGCGGCACAGATACGCAGTATTTT.

This clonotype showed up just a few times. V usage is TRBV6-6 and J usage is TRBJ2-2; maybe TRBD2 (7 bases). Germline values: CDR1 MNHNY, CDR2 SVGAGI (reference sequence). The V end was cut by 8 bases, the J end by 4 bases, with 14 bases between. CDR3 length: 14 residues. In DNA form, the CDR3 reads TGTGCCAGCCGAACGGGGGGCGTCACCGGGGAGCTGTTTTTT. This codes for CASRTGGVTGELFF.

This clonotype was seen a handful of times. The genes are TRBV10-3 and TRBJ2-5; no definite D call. Trimming shortened V by 10 bases and J by 2 bases, and 14 bases separated the two germline ends. Per germline, CDR1 ENHRY and CDR2 SYGVKD. This CDR3 has 13 amino acids. The CDR3 reads CASRREGQETQYF. The DNA for the CDR3 is TGTGCCAGCCGTAGAGAAGGGCAAGAGACCCAGTACTTC.

This chain uses TRBV14 with TRBJ2-5; D gene ambiguous. The CDR3 consists of 13 residues. V dropped 1 base and J dropped 10 bases, with 13 bases sitting between them. Germline V gene data show CDR1 as SGHDN and CDR2 as FVKESK. For the CDR3, the DNA is TGTGCCAGCAGCCAAGCCGGCGGTCAAGGCCAGTACTTC. The encoded protein is CASSQAGGQGQYF.

The chain carries TRBV9 and TRBJ2-5; 7 bases are a match to TRBD1. Germline CDR1 is SGDLS and CDR2 is YYNGEE. V lost 3 bases, J lost 5 bases, and 13 bases stayed unmatched. CDR3 size: 16 residues. The CDR3 sequence: CASSARGGLEEETQYF. Here the CDR3 DNA reads TGTGCCAGCAGCGCACGAGGGGGCTTGGAGGAGGAGACCCAGTACTTC.

This chain joins TRBV7-6 and TRBJ2-3; TRBD1 agrees at 7 bases. The V gene's germline CDR1 is SGHVS and CDR2 FNYEAQ. J lost 2 bases, V lost 5 bases, and 4 bases had no gene match. This CDR3 region has 14 residues. CDR3 sequence: CASSPGQLTDTQYF. CDR3 in DNA: TGTGCCAGCAGCCCGGGACAGCTCACAGATACGCAGTATTTT.

The rearrangement links TRBV6-5 to TRBJ2-1; D possibly uses TRBD1 or TRBD2 (5 bases each). Trimming took 1 base from V and 4 from J, leaving 11 bases between them. Germline loops: CDR1 MNHEY, CDR2 SVGAGI. The CDR3 runs 15 residues. The CDR3, as DNA: TGTGCCAGCAGTTACTTTGAGGGGTCATACAATGAGCAGTTCTTC. Amino acid sequence: CASSYFEGSYNEQFF.

Only a few counts were recorded for this clonotype. The V gene is TRBV2, the J gene TRBJ2-5, with a weak D call TRBD2 (6 bases). This CDR3 contains 14 residues. CDR1 SNHLY and CDR2 FYNNEI come from the germline V gene. V lost 1 base, J lost 4 bases, and 10 bases lay in between. The CDR3 region has the DNA TGTGCCAGCAGTGAAGGGCGGGGCTTAGAGACCCAGTACTTC. It is translated as CASSEGRGLETQYF. Drawing the rest from reference TRBV2 and TRBJ2-5, the complete variable domain is EPEVTQTPSHQVTQMGQEVILRCVPISNHLYFYWYRQILGQKVEFLVSFYNNEISEKSEIFDDQFSVERPDGSNFTLKIRSTKLEDSAMYFCASSEGRGLETQYFGPGTRLLVL.

The gene calls are TRBV21-1 and TRBJ2-7; TRBD1 was called by the table and not checked on the DNA. TRBV21-1 is labeled a pseudogene. There are 15 residues in the CDR3. The CDR3 loop is CASSRRTGGLVEQYF. The CDR3 DNA sequence: TGTGCCAGCAGCAGAAGGACAGGGGGCTTGGTCGAGCAGTACTTC.

This clonotype was counted between two and nine times. The chain has TRBV28 and TRBJ2-7; D remains unclear. Trimming removed 4 bases at V and 4 bases at J, with 14 bases between. The germline gives CDR1 MDHEN, CDR2 SYDVKM. The CDR3 has 14 residues. CDR3 loop: CASSSPNREYEQYF. CDR3 coding DNA: TGTGCCAGCAGTTCCCCGAACCGCGAGTACGAGCAGTACTTC.

The rearrangement joins TRBV6-5 to TRBJ1-6; 8 bases agree with TRBD1. CDR3 size: 20 residues. Germline V CDR1 and CDR2: MNHEY, SVGAGI. Trimming cost V 0 bases and J 7 bases; bases outside gene matches: 17. The CDR3 nucleotides read TGTGCCAGCAGTTACTCGACTCTTTTCAGGGGGCGAAACAGGAATTCACCCCTCCACTTT. Its translation is CASSYSTLFRGRNRNSPLHF.

V usage is TRBV24-1 and J usage is TRBJ2-2, with D tentatively TRBD1 (5 bases). This CDR3 has 15 amino acids. The germline V and J ends were trimmed by 4 bases and 2 bases, with 10 bases remaining between them. Germline V gene data show CDR1 as KGHDR and CDR2 as SFDVKD. The CDR3 coding sequence is TGTGCCACCAGTGAACCCGGACACAACACCGGGGAGCTGTTTTTT. This translates into CATSEPGHNTGELFF.

The V gene is TRBV14, the J gene TRBJ1-6; D call uncertain. Germline V gives CDR1 SGHDN, CDR2 FVKESK. The CDR3 spans 17 residues. V shed 1 base and J shed 5 bases, with 15 bases lying between them. The DNA of the CDR3 is TGTGCCAGCAGCCAAGTACGCAGACCCGGGCATAATTCACCCCTCCACTTT. It is translated as CASSQVRRPGHNSPLHF.

This rearrangement joins TRBV7-9 to TRBJ2-5; TRBD2 agrees at 14 bases. CDR1 and CDR2 (germline): SEHNR, FQNEAQ (reference sequence). V was clipped by 5 bases and J by 1 base; unmatched bases: 9. This CDR3 is built from 18 residues. As DNA, the CDR3 is TGTGCCAGCAGCCTTGGGACTAGCGGGGGCAAGAGCCAAGAGACCCAGTACTTC. Protein sequence: CASSLGTSGGKSQETQYF.

This clonotype has more than one count but fewer than ten. V and J are TRBV9 and TRBJ1-1; D is ambiguous. V shed 1 base and J shed 3 bases, with 4 bases lying between them. Germline loops: CDR1 SGDLS, CDR2 YYNGEE. The CDR3 covers 12 residues. DNA for the CDR3: TGTGCCAGCAGCGTATCAGACACTGAAGCTTTCTTT. This encodes CASSVSDTEAFF.